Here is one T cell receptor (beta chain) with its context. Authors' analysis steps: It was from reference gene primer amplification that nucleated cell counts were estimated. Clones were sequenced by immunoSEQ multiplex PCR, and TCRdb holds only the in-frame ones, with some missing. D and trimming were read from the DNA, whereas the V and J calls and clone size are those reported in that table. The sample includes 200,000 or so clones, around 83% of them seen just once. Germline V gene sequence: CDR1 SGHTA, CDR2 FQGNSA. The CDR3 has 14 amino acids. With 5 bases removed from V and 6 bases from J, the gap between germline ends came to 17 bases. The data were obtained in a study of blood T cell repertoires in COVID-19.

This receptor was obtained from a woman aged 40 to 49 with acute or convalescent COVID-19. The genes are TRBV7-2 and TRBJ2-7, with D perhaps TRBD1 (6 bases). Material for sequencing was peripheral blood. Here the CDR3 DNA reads TGTGCCAGCAGCCTAGGCCGTTGGGGGCGCGAGCAGTACTTC. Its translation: CASSLGRWGREQYF.